This TCR beta chain emerged from a study of T cell clones after liver transplantation (dated by TCRdb to the late 2010s). Regarding the complete study: The samples were obtained from ITN030ST, a randomized trial that attempted immunosuppression withdrawal within 2 years after liver transplantation. Donor-reactive T cell clones were identified using TCRbeta sequencing after a pre-transplant mixed lymphocyte reaction and were then followed in post-transplant blood. As an antigen-independent comparator for the donor-reactive sequences, third party-reactive TCRbeta sequences from pre-transplant MLRs were identified as well. Three of the eight recipients were HCV-positive; the others were transplanted for non-autoimmune, non-viral indications. The subjects received no induction therapy and were kept on standard immunosuppression until randomization at 12-24 months post-transplant. Tolerance meant complete immunosuppression withdrawal for at least one year without liver enzymes rising beyond twice the upper limit of normal. Blood samples were collected pre-transplant, pre-randomization before withdrawal, and post-randomization after either full withdrawal or failed withdrawal. Of the 8 liver transplant recipients making up the studied cohort, 3 were classified as tolerant and 5 as non-tolerant.

With regard to this clone: The clone's antigen remains unknown. The input lacks base qualities; no much larger clone sits a single base away.

Thawed unstimulated PBMCs were stained for CD3, CD4 and CD8 and FACS-sorted into CD3+CD4+ and CD3+CD8+ populations. All 8 studied subjects were randomized to immunosuppression withdrawal. The Qiagen DNeasy Blood and Tissue Kit was used to isolate genomic DNA. What the research found in general, with its limitations: Since no allograft tissue specimens were available, donor-reactive T cells may have migrated into the graft instead of being deleted. When repertoire turnover was taken into account, detection of donor-reactive sequences was significantly reduced in 7 of 8 subjects for CD4 and in 8 of 8 subjects for CD8. Conclusions were preliminary, limited by small, heterogeneous patient numbers and non-standardized post-transplant time points. Donor-reactive sequences declined more than third party-reactive ones, suggesting partial antigen-specific deletion unrelated to withdrawal success. Low numbers of available donor cells limited the measurable donor-reactive repertoire in a couple of subjects. A significant post-transplant decrease in circulating donor-reactive CD4 TCRbeta sequences was observed in 5 of 8 subjects, irrespective of tolerance or HCV status.

In the germline V gene (reference sequence), CDR1 corresponds to LNHDA and CDR2 to SQIVND. The CDR3 holds 15 amino acids from the cysteine to the phenylalanine. The sequence is cut down to CDR3 DNA, 45 bases in frame from base 1. Trimming takes 1 base from V and 11 bases from J, and the germline ends sit 18 bases apart. Using immunoSEQ, frozen genomic DNA was subjected to high-throughput TCRbeta CDR3 sequencing, a process that included PCR amplification, mapping, bias correction and internal controls. The original methods were these. Only productive rearrangements were retained, with each unique TCRbeta sequence defined by its CDR3 nucleotide sequence together with its V and J gene. A sequence counted as donor-reactive only if the sequence showed at least 5-fold expansion in CFSE-low cells compared with unstimulated pre-transplant cells and had a frequency of at least 0.01%. Minimum frequency thresholds were set for each subject based on the unstimulated sample with the lowest template count, ensuring at least 90% detection power. Repertoire turnover was measured by Jensen-Shannon divergence between the top 1000 TCRbeta sequences post- and pre-transplant. Changes in detection of donor-reactive sequences were tested with two-sided Fisher's exact tests. TCRdb stores this immuneACCESS table with in-frame sequences only. Part of the clones is absent; in the studies checked, under half of the shortfall reflects unresolved V genes, and no reason is known for the rest. Clonal size and the V and J genes are those of that table, whereas D and trimming came from the DNA. This sample is represented by roughly 120,000 clones; over 75% of them were singletons. Of the sample, 0.65% to 0.95% is held by the ten largest clones.

The V gene is TRBV19 and the J gene is TRBJ2-1; the D gene identity is not certain. The starting material was CD4+ T cells from blood, obtained 12 months after liver transplant. The TCR originated in a human patient who received a liver transplant. The graft donor may be the source of some T cells after a transplant. The sequenced DNA is TGTGCCAGTAGTATAGGCACTTCACTGGTGGATAAGCAGTTCTTC. The resulting protein is CASSIGTSLVDKQFF.